The 23 T cell receptor beta chains below come from one sample, sequenced in a study of HIV-infected patients and healthy controls. Antiretroviral therapy had run roughly three months, about 14 weeks, before follow-up blood collection. Whole blood was used without fractionation, so all unsorted peripheral T cells were included. cDNA was made from 400 to 500 ng RNA using alpha and beta constant primers. Using multiplexing indices, alpha and beta chain libraries were generated apart by chain-specific third strand synthesis. TCRdb recomputed calls from the 5' RACE reads with MiXCR, one row per CDR3 protein. Among about 3,900 distinct CDR3 sequences listed, 25% to 35% were seen once. The sequencing here drew on blood, taken during antiretroviral therapy. The receptor source for this set is an adult with HIV infection.

The J gene is TRBJ2-7, the V gene TRBV27; D is unclear. CDR1 and CDR2 from the germline V gene are MNHEY and SMNVEV (reference sequence). Trimming took 3 bases from V and 2 from J, leaving 2 bases between them. The CDR3 has 11 residues. CDR3 nucleotide sequence: TGTGCCAGCAGTTTTGCCTACGAGCAGTACTTC. This sequence encodes CASSFAYEQYF.

The chain has TRBV7-8 and TRBJ2-7; D possibly corresponds to TRBD1 (5 bases). The CDR3 contains 12 residues. V was clipped by 8 bases and J by 7 bases, with 15 bases between them. CDR1 and CDR2 (germline): SGHVS, FQNEAQ. In DNA, the CDR3 is TGTGCCAGCCAGGGTCGATTACGAGAGCAGTACTTC. This sequence encodes CASQGRLREQYF.

This clonotype came up a few times. The chain joins TRBV6-5 to TRBJ1-5; unclear D gene. Per the germline V gene, CDR1 is MNHEY and CDR2 is SVGAGI. V dropped 7 bases and J dropped 8 bases, with 6 bases sitting between them. This CDR3 has 10 amino acids. The CDR3 is CASTHKPQHF. CDR3 coding DNA: TGTGCCAGCACTCATAAGCCCCAGCATTTT.

By its share, this clonotype is medium-sized. This chain uses TRBV24-1 with TRBJ2-3; 7 bases agree with TRBD1. The V and J ends lost 3 bases and 1 base, in that order; junction bases with no gene match: 6. The V gene's germline CDR1 is KGHDR and CDR2 SFDVKD. The CDR3 has 16 residues. For the CDR3, the DNA is TGTGCCACCAGTGATAACAGGGGAGTAGGCACAGATACGCAGTATTTT. Its protein product is CATSDNRGVGTDTQYF.

This clonotype is medium-sized (0.01 to 0.1%) in the sample. The chain uses TRBV18 and TRBJ2-1, with 12 bases matching TRBD1. The V gene's germline CDR1 is KGHSH and CDR2 LQKENI. Losses at the gene ends were 6 bases for V and 4 bases for J; bases not matched to a gene: 4. CDR3 length: 15 amino acids. The DNA of the CDR3 is TGTGCCAGCTCTGGGGACAGGGGGCTTTACAATGAGCAGTTCTTC. It yields the protein CASSGDRGLYNEQFF.

This clonotype is medium-sized by share. The V and J genes are TRBV7-9 and TRBJ2-1; 7 nucleotides agree with TRBD1. The CDR3 runs 15 residues. Germline-derived CDR1 and CDR2 are SEHNR and FQNEAQ (reference sequence). V lost 3 bases, J lost 5 bases, and 7 bases stayed unmatched. The CDR3 DNA reads as TGTGCCAGCAGCTTGAGTGACAGGGAGAACAATGAGCAGTTCTTC. Translation: CASSLSDRENNEQFF.

In its sample, this clonotype was seen once. The V and J genes are TRBV9 and TRBJ2-1; TRBD2 agrees at 7 bases. Losses at the gene ends were 7 bases for V and 5 bases for J; bases not matched to a gene: 3. Germline-derived CDR1 and CDR2 are SGDLS and YYNGEE. The CDR3 is 12 amino acids. In DNA, the CDR3 is TGTGCCAGCGGGGGGGATGACAATGAGCAGTTCTTC. The encoded protein is CASGGDDNEQFF.

This clonotype appeared once. The gene calls are TRBV13 and TRBJ1-5, with a possible D match to TRBD1 (5 bases). Trimming removed 1 base at V and 0 bases at J, with 13 bases between. Germline CDR1 is PRHDT and CDR2 is FYEKMQ (reference sequence). The CDR3 length is 17 residues. CDR3 nucleotide sequence: TGTGCCAGCAGCTTAGAGACACTTAGGGGTAGCAATCAGCCCCAGCATTTT. Encoded protein: CASSLETLRGSNQPQHF.

This chain's CDR3 is CASSLNPGANTEAFF. The CDR3 region has the DNA TGTGCCAGCAGCTTGAATCCGGGGGCAAACACTGAAGCTTTCTTT. This rearrangement joins TRBV7-2 to TRBJ1-1; TRBD1 is a possible D gene (6 bases). The V end was cut by 3 bases, the J end by 2 bases, with 13 bases between. This CDR3 region has 15 residues. Germline CDR1 is SGHTA and CDR2 is FQGNSA.

This clonotype was found many times. The V call is TRBV6-6, the J call TRBJ2-7; D gene unclear. Trimming removed 0 bases at V and 3 bases at J, with 6 bases between. Germline CDR1 and CDR2: MNHNY and SVGAGI (reference sequence). The CDR3 sequence is 13 residues long. The CDR3 sequence is CASSYSKGYEQYF. CDR3 sequence (DNA): TGTGCCAGCAGTTACTCGAAAGGCTACGAGCAGTACTTC.

The sample holds a few counts of this clonotype. The V call is TRBV9, the J call TRBJ1-1; unclear D gene. Trimming removed 4 bases from V and 1 base from J, with 14 bases in between. The CDR3 is 15 amino acids. Germline CDR1 reads SGDLS; CDR2 reads YYNGEE. CDR3 bases: TGTGCCAGCAGCCCGCACCCCACAGCGAACACTGAAGCTTTCTTT. Translated, it gives CASSPHPTANTEAFF.

This clonotype was counted between two and nine times. The chain employs TRBV6-2 or TRBV6-3 and TRBJ2-3; no firm D call. Trimming pared 3 bases from V and 2 bases from J, leaving 6 bases between. CDR3 length equals 13 residues. The V gene's germline CDR1 is MNHEY and CDR2 SVGEGT. CDR3: CASSYYHTDTQYF. The CDR3 DNA is TGTGCCAGCAGTTATTATCACACAGATACGCAGTATTTT.

This clonotype is termed large. The chain carries TRBV4-1 and TRBJ1-6, with 8 bases lining up with TRBD1. CDR3 size: 15 residues. Trimming removed 0 bases from V and 7 bases from J; junction bases left unmatched: 2. Looked up from germline, CDR1 is MGHRA and CDR2 is YSYEKL. The CDR3 DNA sequence: TGCGCCAGCAGCCAAGAGGACAGGGCAAATTCACCCCTCCACTTT. Protein product: CASSQEDRANSPLHF.

The J gene is TRBJ2-5, the V gene TRBV9, with 9 bases aligning to TRBD1. V was clipped by 4 bases and J by 1 base; unmatched bases: 8. The germline V gene encodes CDR1 SGDLS and CDR2 YYNGEE. The CDR3 spans 16 residues. CDR3 in amino acids: CASSNPLTGGQETQYF. CDR3 nucleotides: TGTGCCAGCAGCAACCCGTTGACAGGGGGCCAAGAGACCCAGTACTTC.

This clonotype was seen a handful of times. The rearrangement uses TRBV7-9 and TRBJ1-6; D is possibly TRBD1 (5 bases). Germline V gives CDR1 SEHNR, CDR2 FQNEAQ (reference sequence). The CDR3 sequence is 16 residues long. Trimming stripped 4 bases from V and 10 bases from J, with 20 bases between. CDR3 nucleotides: TGTGCCAGCAGCTCCCAGGACCTGGCAGGGAGGTCACCCCTCCACTTT. Protein product: CASSSQDLAGRSPLHF.

This clonotype appeared a few times. The rearrangement uses TRBV7-8 and TRBJ1-1; D is perhaps TRBD1 (5 bases). The CDR3 is made up of 14 amino acids. The V and J ends lost 4 bases and 3 bases respectively, with 12 bases between them. Looked up from germline, CDR1 is SGHVS and CDR2 is FQNEAQ. In nucleotides, the CDR3 is TGTGCCAGCAGCTCCAGGGTGGGTGACACTGAAGCTTTCTTT. It encodes CASSSRVGDTEAFF.

About this clonotype itself: One junction end does not reproduce the germline sequence, and a read error may be involved. The V gene is TRBV7-7, the J gene TRBJ2-7; perhaps TRBD2 as D (6 bases). CDR1 is SSHAT, CDR2 FNYEAQ, per germline (reference sequence). The CDR3 runs to 15 residues. CDR3 amino acids: CASRQWRALTYEQYF. The DNA of the CDR3 is TGTGCTAGCAGGCAGTGGAGGGCCCTAACCTACGAGCAGTACTTC.

This clonotype has just a few counts. The chain employs TRBV12-3 or TRBV12-4 and TRBJ2-1; TRBD2 is a possible D gene (7 bases). The CDR3 totals 16 residues. Trimming left V 7 bases short and J 2 bases short, with 18 bases between. CDR3 DNA: TGTGCCAGCACCCCAAGGGGCGGGGGCCCCTACAATGAGCAGTTCTTC. Residues: CASTPRGGGPYNEQFF.

The chain is built from TRBV4-1 and TRBJ1-2; D uncertain. Germline CDR1 and CDR2: MGHRA and YSYEKL. Trimming pared 0 bases from V and 8 bases from J, leaving 10 bases between. CDR3 length: 13 amino acids. The CDR3 is CASSQDTSGGYTF. DNA for the CDR3: TGCGCCAGCAGCCAAGATACTTCGGGAGGCTACACCTTC.

In its sample, this clonotype is medium-sized (0.01 to 0.1%). The V call is TRBV20-1, the J call TRBJ2-3; D might be TRBD2 (6 bases). Trimming removed 3 bases from V and 1 base from J, with 14 bases in between. Germline V CDR1 and CDR2: DFQATT, SNEGSKA (reference sequence). The CDR3 extends over 15 amino acids. CDR3 in DNA: TGCAGTGCTAGCTCGCCTAGCGAACGCACAGATACGCAGTATTTT. Encoded protein: CSASSPSERTDTQYF.

This chain uses TRBV12-3 or TRBV12-4 with TRBJ1-6, with TRBD1 matching over 7 bases. V trimming: 7 bases; J trimming: 12 bases; junction bases outside the gene matches: 15. This CDR3 is 15 amino acids long. CDR3 amino acids: CASTYGAGQWGPLHF. The CDR3 bases are TGTGCCAGCACCTATGGGGCGGGACAGTGGGGACCCCTCCACTTT.

In DNA, the CDR3 is TGTGCCAGCAGTGAAAGGGGCGCGGGGGGCATCACAGATACGCAGTATTTT. It encodes CASSERGAGGITDTQYF. The chain joins TRBV2 to TRBJ2-3, with TRBD2 matching 8 bases. This CDR3 has 17 residues. CDR1 and CDR2 from the germline V gene are SNHLY and FYNNEI. J gave up 2 bases and V 2 bases, and 9 bases lay outside the gene matches. Combining the CDR3 with reference TRBV2 and TRBJ2-3 gives the whole variable domain EPEVTQTPSHQVTQMGQEVILRCVPISNHLYFYWYRQILGQKVEFLVSFYNNEISEKSEIFDDQFSVERPDGSNFTLKIRSTKLEDSAMYFCASSERGAGGITDTQYFGPGTRLTVL.

This clonotype was counted a few times. This sequence joins TRBV12-3 or TRBV12-4 and TRBJ1-2, with D perhaps TRBD1 (5 bases). This CDR3 region has 13 residues. Between the trimmed V and J ends, which lost 3 bases and 3 bases, there was a span of 8 bases. CDR3 sequence reads: CASSFSGDYGYTF. CDR3 coding DNA: TGTGCCAGCAGTTTCTCGGGGGACTATGGCTACACCTTC.